These T cell receptor beta chains were read from a single sample in a study of Ad26.COV2.S vaccination and SARS-CoV-2 variants. TCRdb keeps only in-frame clones here, not all; method: immunoSEQ multiplex PCR. The sample consists of 500,000 or so clones, roughly nine tenths of them appearing once. The specimen was peripheral blood, collected in a trial of Ad26.COV2.S vaccine versus placebo. The receptors were sampled from a person aged 18-60 years who received the Ad26.COV2.S COVID-19 vaccine or a placebo. Each CDR3 is given with its conserved first and last residue. D genes are given only for firm matches. Not every row has a clone size; where given, it reads once, few, many or a size class.

size	V	length	J	D	CDR3	DNA
-	TRBV5-4	14	TRBJ1-2	TRBD1	CASRRTGNNYGYTF	TGTGCCAGCAGACGGACAGGGAATAACTATGGCTACACCTTC
-	TRBV13	12	TRBJ1-2	-	CASSLPLDGYTF	TGTGCCAGCAGCTTACCATTGGATGGCTACACCTTC
-	TRBV10-3	13	TRBJ2-5	TRBD2	CAIGRGSFEPQYF	TGTGCCATCGGGCGCGGGAGTTTTGAACCCCAGTACTTC
-	TRBV11-3	15	TRBJ2-3	TRBD2	CASSSARGGADTQYF	TGTGCCAGCAGCTCCGCTCGGGGGGGGGCAGATACGCAGTATTTT
-	TRBV2	16	TRBJ1-5	-	CASRESLGLGNQPQHF	TGTGCCAGCAGAGAGAGTCTGGGTCTCGGCAATCAGCCCCAGCATTTT
-	TRBV7-9	14	TRBJ1-2	-	CASSPPTGGIGYTF	TGTGCCAGCAGCCCCCCTACCGGGGGCATCGGCTACACCTTC
-	TRBV3-1/TRBV3-2	15	TRBJ1-3	-	CASSPFPGSRVTIYF	TGTGCCAGCAGCCCCTTTCCGGGAAGTCGCGTCACCATATATTTT
-	TRBV19	12	TRBJ1-1	-	CASREQNTEAFF	TGTGCCAGTAGGGAGCAGAACACTGAAGCTTTCTTT
-	TRBV29-1	14	TRBJ1-1	-	CSVEELWGNTEAFF	TGCAGCGTTGAAGAATTGTGGGGTAACACTGAAGCTTTCTTT
-	TRBV5-1	16	TRBJ2-3	TRBD2	CASRAGGAPQADTQYF	TGCGCCAGCAGGGCCGGGGGGGCTCCTCAGGCAGATACGCAGTATTTT
-	TRBV4-3	15	TRBJ2-3	TRBD2	CASSRGLADTDTQYF	TGCGCCAGCAGCCGCGGACTAGCGGACACAGATACGCAGTATTTT
-	TRBV7-9	18	TRBJ2-1	TRBD1	CASSLARSLRGLRNEQFF	TGTGCCAGCAGCTTAGCCCGCAGTTTAAGGGGGCTAAGGAATGAGCAGTTCTTC
medium-sized	TRBV6-4	14	TRBJ1-6	-	CASSDGVSNSPLHF	TGTGCCAGCAGTGACGGGGTGTCGAATTCACCCCTCCACTTT
-	TRBV6-2/TRBV6-3	13	TRBJ2-2	-	CASSYLGQWELFF	TGTGCCAGCAGTTACCTGGGACAATGGGAGCTGTTTTTT
-	TRBV28	18	TRBJ1-3	-	CASSLNLGRFLSGNTIYF	TGTGCCAGCAGTTTAAATCTGGGACGGTTCCTCTCTGGAAACACCATATATTTT
once	TRBV5-5	13	TRBJ2-6	-	CASSFGRANVLTF	TGTGCCAGCAGCTTCGGGAGGGCCAACGTCCTGACTTTC
-	TRBV5-1	13	TRBJ1-2	-	CASSLTANYGYTF	TGCGCCAGCAGCTTGACTGCGAACTATGGCTACACCTTC
-	TRBV5-1	15	TRBJ1-2	-	CASSLGLGSTNGYTF	TGCGCCAGCAGCTTGGGCCTCGGATCCACAAATGGCTACACCTTC
-	TRBV7-2	17	TRBJ2-1	TRBD2	CASSLDPSGIGSNEQFF	TGTGCCAGCAGCTTAGATCCTAGCGGGATAGGAAGCAATGAGCAGTTCTTC
-	TRBV11-1	12	TRBJ1-1	-	CASSLLVPEAFF	TGTGCCAGCAGCTTATTGGTCCCTGAAGCTTTCTTT
-	TRBV5-1	14	TRBJ2-3	TRBD2	CASSSSGTPDTQYF	TGCGCCAGCAGCTCTAGCGGCACCCCCGATACGCAGTATTTT
-	TRBV5-6	15	TRBJ2-3	TRBD2	CASSPLAGGLDTQYF	TGTGCCAGCAGCCCACTAGCGGGGGGCCTAGATACGCAGTATTTT
-	TRBV5-1	14	TRBJ2-7	-	CASSDGTSSYEQYF	TGCGCCAGCAGTGACGGGACATCATCCTACGAGCAGTACTTC
-	TRBV18	11	TRBJ2-3	-	CASFYSDTQYF	TGTGCCAGCTTTTATTCAGATACGCAGTATTTT
few	TRBV7-8	13	TRBJ1-5	-	CASSLESDQPQHF	TGTGCCAGCAGCTTAGAGTCTGATCAGCCCCAGCATTTT
-	TRBV24-1	16	TRBJ2-3	-	CATSDPATVDTDTQYF	TGTGCCACCAGTGATCCCGCGACAGTGGATACAGATACGCAGTATTTT
few	TRBV4-1	13	TRBJ1-3	-	CASSRTPGNTIYF	TGCGCCAGCAGCCGGACCCCCGGAAACACCATATATTTT
-	TRBV18	14	TRBJ2-1	-	CASSPLAAYNEQFF	TGTGCCAGCTCACCCTTGGCAGCCTACAATGAGCAGTTCTTC
-	TRBV11-2	18	TRBJ2-1	TRBD2	CASSSGLAGGLTYNEQFF	TGTGCCAGCAGCTCTGGACTAGCGGGAGGGTTGACCTACAATGAGCAGTTCTTC
-	TRBV4-3	13	TRBJ2-7	-	CASSRELGVEQYF	TGCGCCAGCAGCCGTGAGCTTGGGGTCGAGCAGTACTTC
-	TRBV5-4	13	TRBJ1-2	-	CASSITGIYGYTF	TGTGCCAGCAGCATTACAGGGATCTATGGCTACACCTTC
-	TRBV5-5	14	TRBJ1-6	-	CASSLQGWNSPLHF	TGTGCCAGCAGCCTCCAGGGCTGGAATTCACCCCTCCACTTT
once	TRBV7-3	13	TRBJ2-3	-	CASSTRLADTQYF	TGTGCCAGCAGCACGAGACTGGCAGATACGCAGTATTTT
-	TRBV7-3	16	TRBJ2-3	-	CASSLSAGASTDTQYF	TGTGCCAGCAGCTTATCCGCGGGCGCCAGCACAGATACGCAGTATTTT
-	TRBV9	15	TRBJ2-2	TRBD2	CASSVELARTGELFF	TGTGCCAGCAGCGTAGAACTAGCGCGCACCGGGGAGCTGTTTTTT
-	TRBV7-9	14	TRBJ2-3	-	CASSLGMLTDTQYF	TGTGCCAGCAGCTTAGGGATGCTGACAGATACGCAGTATTTT
-	TRBV6-2/TRBV6-3	14	TRBJ1-2	-	CASSYGGSNYGYTF	TGTGCCAGCAGTTACGGAGGGTCTAACTATGGCTACACCTTC
-	TRBV4-3	14	TRBJ2-7	-	CASSFDTWSDEQYF	TGCGCCAGCAGCTTTGACACCTGGAGCGACGAGCAGTACTTC
-	TRBV30	14	TRBJ2-3	-	CACALAYGTDTQYF	TGTGCCTGTGCACTAGCTTATGGCACAGATACGCAGTATTTT
-	TRBV28	15	TRBJ2-7	-	CASVPPKALLLEQYF	TGTGCCAGCGTTCCCCCCAAGGCGCTGCTACTCGAGCAGTACTTC
-	TRBV18	14	TRBJ1-4	-	CASSPNPTNEKLFF	TGTGCCAGCTCACCTAACCCAACTAATGAAAAACTGTTTTTT
-	TRBV7-6	15	TRBJ2-1	TRBD2	CASSRTSGPPNEQFF	TGTGCCAGCAGCCGGACTAGCGGACCCCCCAATGAGCAGTTCTTC
-	TRBV18	14	TRBJ1-4	TRBD1	CASSPTGTVEKLFF	TGTGCCAGCTCACCTACAGGGACAGTTGAAAAACTGTTTTTT
once	TRBV5-8	10	TRBJ2-3	-	CASSLGSSYF	TGTGCCAGCAGCTTGGGAAGTTCGTATTTT
once	TRBV19	15	TRBJ1-2	TRBD1	CASKPGDRDYYGYTF	TGTGCCAGTAAACCCGGAGACAGGGATTACTATGGCTACACCTTC
-	TRBV5-6	14	TRBJ1-3	-	CASSFRFSGNTIYF	TGTGCCAGCAGCTTCAGGTTCTCTGGAAACACCATATATTTT
-	TRBV7-9	13	TRBJ2-7	TRBD1	CASRQRTGYEQYF	TGTGCCAGCAGGCAAAGGACAGGGTACGAGCAGTACTTC
few	TRBV30	13	TRBJ1-6	-	CAWDRSGNSPLHF	TGTGCCTGGGACAGGTCAGGGAATTCACCCCTCCACTTT
-	TRBV7-2	15	TRBJ2-3	TRBD1	CASRPTGVRTDTQYF	TGTGCCAGCAGGCCAACAGGGGTGCGCACAGATACGCAGTATTTT